This is a list of T cell receptor beta chains from one sample in a study of identical twins. MiXCR was run by TCRdb on the 5' RACE reads, yielding one entry per CDR3 protein. The sample carries about 550,000 distinct CDR3 sequences, around 24% recorded once. These data were likewise used in another study, on yellow fever vaccine responses in identical twins.

Sequenced: CD4+ T cells sorted from blood. The origin of the receptors is a woman aged 18-30 years in good health. Each CDR3 is given without its conserved first and last residue.

TRBV12-3/TRBV12-4	ASNDRVYGYT
TRBV3-1	ASSGQLNYGYT
TRBV4-2	ASSQGSAGEGYNEQF
TRBV5-1	ASSDGTSGHEQF
TRBV6-1	ASSGLAGGLSGTGELF
TRBV7-3	ASSLTGTHGETQY
TRBV5-1	ATKAQGGNTGELF
TRBV5-1	ASSLAETAAPYGYT
TRBV20-1	SVPGQGDAEAF
TRBV12-3/TRBV12-4	ASSPAGTPNTGELF
TRBV5-1	ASSLDAGSSYNEQF
TRBV12-3/TRBV12-4	ATTNLTTQGLHQPQH
TRBV7-9	ASSFSGAREKLF
TRBV10-3	AISESKASSYEQY